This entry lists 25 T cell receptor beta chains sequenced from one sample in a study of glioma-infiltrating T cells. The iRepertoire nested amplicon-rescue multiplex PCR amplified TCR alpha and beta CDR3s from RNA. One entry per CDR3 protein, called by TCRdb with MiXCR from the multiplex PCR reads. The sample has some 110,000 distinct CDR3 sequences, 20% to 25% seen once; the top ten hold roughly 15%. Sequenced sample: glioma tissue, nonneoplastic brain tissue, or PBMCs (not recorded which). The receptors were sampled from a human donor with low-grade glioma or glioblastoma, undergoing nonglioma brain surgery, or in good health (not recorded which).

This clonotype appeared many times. DNA for the CDR3: TGTGCCAGCAGCTGGACAGGGTCGGCGGGGGAGCTGTTTTTT. Translation gives CASSWTGSAGELFF. The V gene is TRBV7-6, the J gene TRBJ2-2; 8 nucleotides match TRBD1. Per germline, CDR1 SGHVS and CDR2 FNYEAQ. The length of the CDR3 is 14 residues. Losses at the gene ends were 4 bases for V and 8 bases for J; bases not matched to a gene: 6.

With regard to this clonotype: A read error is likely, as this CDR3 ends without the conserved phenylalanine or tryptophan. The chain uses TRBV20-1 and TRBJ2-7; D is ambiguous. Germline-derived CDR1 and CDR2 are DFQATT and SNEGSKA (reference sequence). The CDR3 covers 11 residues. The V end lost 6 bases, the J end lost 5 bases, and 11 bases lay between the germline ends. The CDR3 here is CSAGWSHEQYL. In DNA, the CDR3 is TGCAGTGCCGGGTGGAGCCACGAGCAGTACCTC.

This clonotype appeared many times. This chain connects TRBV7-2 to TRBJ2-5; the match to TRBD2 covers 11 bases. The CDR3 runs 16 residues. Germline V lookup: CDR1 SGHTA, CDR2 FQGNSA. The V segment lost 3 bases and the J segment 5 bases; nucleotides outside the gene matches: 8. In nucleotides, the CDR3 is TGTGCCAGCAGCTTTAGGACTAGCGGGTCCAGCGAGACCCAGTACTTC. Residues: CASSFRTSGSSETQYF.

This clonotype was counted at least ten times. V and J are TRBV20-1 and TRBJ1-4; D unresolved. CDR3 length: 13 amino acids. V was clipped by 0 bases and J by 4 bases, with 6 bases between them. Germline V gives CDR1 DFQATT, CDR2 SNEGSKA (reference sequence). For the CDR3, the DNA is TGCAGTGCTAGAGATGGACTTAATGAAAAACTGTTTTTT. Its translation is CSARDGLNEKLFF.

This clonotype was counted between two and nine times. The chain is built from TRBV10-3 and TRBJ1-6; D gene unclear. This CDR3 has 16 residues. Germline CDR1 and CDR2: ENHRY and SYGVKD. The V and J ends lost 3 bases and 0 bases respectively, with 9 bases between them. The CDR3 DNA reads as TGTGCCATCAGTGAATATGCGAGCTCCTATAATTCACCCCTCCACTTT. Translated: CAISEYASSYNSPLHF.

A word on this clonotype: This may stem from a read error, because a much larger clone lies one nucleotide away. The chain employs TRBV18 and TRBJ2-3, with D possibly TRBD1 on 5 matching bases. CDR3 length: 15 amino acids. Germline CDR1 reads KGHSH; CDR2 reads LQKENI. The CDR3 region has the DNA TGTGCCAGCTCACCCCCCAGGGAAAGCACATATACGCAGTATTTT. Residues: CASSPPRESTYTQYF. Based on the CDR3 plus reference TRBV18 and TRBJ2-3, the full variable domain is NAGVMQNPRHLVRRRGQEARLRCSPMKGHSHVYWYRQLPEEGLKFMVYLQKENIIDESGMPKERFSAEFPKEGPSILRIQQVVRGDSAAYFCASSPPRESTYTQYFGPGTRLTVL.

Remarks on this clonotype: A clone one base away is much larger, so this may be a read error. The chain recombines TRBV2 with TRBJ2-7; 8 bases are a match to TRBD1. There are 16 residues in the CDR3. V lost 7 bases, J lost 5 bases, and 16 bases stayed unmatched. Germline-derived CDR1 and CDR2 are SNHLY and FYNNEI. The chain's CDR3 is CASTDTMSRGPNEQYF. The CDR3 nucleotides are TGTGCCAGCACTGACACGATGTCCAGGGGGCCCAACGAGCAGTACTTC.

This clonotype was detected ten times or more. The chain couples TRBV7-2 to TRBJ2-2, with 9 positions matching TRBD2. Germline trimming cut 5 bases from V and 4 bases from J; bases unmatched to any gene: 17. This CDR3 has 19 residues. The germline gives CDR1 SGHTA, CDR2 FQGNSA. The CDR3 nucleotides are TGTGCCAGCAGCACGCCCCGGGCGGTAGCGGGAGCGGGCACCGGGGAGCTGTTTTTT. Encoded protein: CASSTPRAVAGAGTGELFF. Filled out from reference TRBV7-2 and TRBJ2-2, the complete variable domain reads GAGVSQSPSNKVTEKGKDVELRCDPISGHTALYWYRQSLGQGLEFLIYFQGNSAPDKSGLPSDRFSAERTGGSVSTLTIQRTQQEDSAVYLCASSTPRAVAGAGTGELFFGEGSRLTVL.

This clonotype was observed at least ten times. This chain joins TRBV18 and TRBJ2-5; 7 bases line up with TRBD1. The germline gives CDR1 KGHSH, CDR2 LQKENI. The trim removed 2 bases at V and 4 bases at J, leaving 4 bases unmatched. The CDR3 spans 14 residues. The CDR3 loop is CASSPTGAAETQYF. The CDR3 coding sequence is TGTGCCAGCTCACCAACAGGGGCGGCAGAGACCCAGTACTTC.

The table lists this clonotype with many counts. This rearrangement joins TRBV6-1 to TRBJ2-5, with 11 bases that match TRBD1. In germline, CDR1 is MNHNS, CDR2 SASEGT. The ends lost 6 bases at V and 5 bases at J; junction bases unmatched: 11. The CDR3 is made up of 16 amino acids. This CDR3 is CASRKLPGTGGETQYF. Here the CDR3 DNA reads TGTGCCAGCAGGAAATTGCCCGGGACAGGGGGTGAGACCCAGTACTTC.

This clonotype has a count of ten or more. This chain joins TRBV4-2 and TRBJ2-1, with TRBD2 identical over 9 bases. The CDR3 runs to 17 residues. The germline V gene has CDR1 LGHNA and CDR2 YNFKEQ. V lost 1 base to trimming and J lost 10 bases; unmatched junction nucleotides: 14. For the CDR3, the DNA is TGTGCCAGCAGCCAAGTGGCTAGCGGGACCGTAGGTAGGGAGCAGTTCTTC. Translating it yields CASSQVASGTVGREQFF.

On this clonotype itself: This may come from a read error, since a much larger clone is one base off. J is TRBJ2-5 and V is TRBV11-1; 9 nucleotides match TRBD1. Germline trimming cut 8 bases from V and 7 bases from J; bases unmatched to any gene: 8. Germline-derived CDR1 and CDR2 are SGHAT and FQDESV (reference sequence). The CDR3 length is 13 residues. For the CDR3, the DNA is TGTGCCAGCTCAGGGACAGGGATAAGGACCCAGTACTTC. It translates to CASSGTGIRTQYF.

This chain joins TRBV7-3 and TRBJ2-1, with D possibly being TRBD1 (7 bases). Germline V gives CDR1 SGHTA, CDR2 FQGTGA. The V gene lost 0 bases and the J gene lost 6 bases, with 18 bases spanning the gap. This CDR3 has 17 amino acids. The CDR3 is CASSLTRGRGVFNEQFF. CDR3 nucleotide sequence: TGTGCCAGCAGCTTAACTAGAGGCAGGGGGGTTTTCAATGAGCAGTTCTTC.

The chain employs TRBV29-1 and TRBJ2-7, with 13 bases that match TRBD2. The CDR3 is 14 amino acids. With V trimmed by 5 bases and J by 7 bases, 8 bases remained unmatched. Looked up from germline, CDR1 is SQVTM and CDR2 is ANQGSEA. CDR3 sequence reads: CSVRLAGGVREQYF. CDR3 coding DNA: TGCAGCGTTCGACTAGCGGGAGGAGTAAGGGAGCAGTACTTC.

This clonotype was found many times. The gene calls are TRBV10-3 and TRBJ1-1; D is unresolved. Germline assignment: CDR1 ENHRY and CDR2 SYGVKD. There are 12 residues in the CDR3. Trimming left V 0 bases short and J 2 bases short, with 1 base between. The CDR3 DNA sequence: TGTGCCATCAGTGAGTCAAACACTGAAGCTTTCTTT. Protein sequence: CAISESNTEAFF.

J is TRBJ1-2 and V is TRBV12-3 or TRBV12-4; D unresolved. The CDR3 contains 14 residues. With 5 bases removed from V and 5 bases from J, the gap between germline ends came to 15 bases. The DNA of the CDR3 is TGTGCCAGCAGTCCCCGACAAGTCTTTTATGGCTACACCTTC. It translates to CASSPRQVFYGYTF.

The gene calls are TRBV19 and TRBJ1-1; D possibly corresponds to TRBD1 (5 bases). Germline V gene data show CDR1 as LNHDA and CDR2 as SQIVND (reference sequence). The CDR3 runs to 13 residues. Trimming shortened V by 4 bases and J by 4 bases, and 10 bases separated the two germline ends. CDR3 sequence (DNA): TGTGCCAGTAGTACTGCAGGGTTCACTGAAGCTTTCTTT. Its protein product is CASSTAGFTEAFF.

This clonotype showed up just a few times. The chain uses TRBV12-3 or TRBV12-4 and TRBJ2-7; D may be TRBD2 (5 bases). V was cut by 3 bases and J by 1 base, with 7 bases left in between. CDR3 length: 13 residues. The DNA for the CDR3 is TGTGCCAGCAGTTTCACTAGTTCCTACGAGCAGTACTTC. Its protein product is CASSFTSSYEQYF.

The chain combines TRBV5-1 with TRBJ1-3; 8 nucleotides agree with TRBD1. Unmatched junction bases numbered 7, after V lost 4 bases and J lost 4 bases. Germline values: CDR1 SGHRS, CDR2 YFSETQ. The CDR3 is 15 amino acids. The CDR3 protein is CASSVRTGFGNTIYF. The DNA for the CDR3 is TGCGCCAGCAGCGTCAGGACAGGGTTCGGAAACACCATATATTTT.

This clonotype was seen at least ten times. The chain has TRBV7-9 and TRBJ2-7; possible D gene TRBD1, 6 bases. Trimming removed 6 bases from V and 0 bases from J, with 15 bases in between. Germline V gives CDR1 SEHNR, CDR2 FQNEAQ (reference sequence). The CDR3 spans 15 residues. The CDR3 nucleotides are TGTGCCAGCAGTTCCGCAACAGGGTTCTCCTACGAGCAGTACTTC. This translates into CASSSATGFSYEQYF.

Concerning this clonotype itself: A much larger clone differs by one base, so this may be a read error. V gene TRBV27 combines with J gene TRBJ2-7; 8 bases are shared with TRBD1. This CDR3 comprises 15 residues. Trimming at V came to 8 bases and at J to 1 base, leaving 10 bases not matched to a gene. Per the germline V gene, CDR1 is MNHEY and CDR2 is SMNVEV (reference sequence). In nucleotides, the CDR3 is TGTGCCAGCGGTTACCACAGGGGGATATCCTACGAGCAGTACTTC. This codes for CASGYHRGISYEQYF.

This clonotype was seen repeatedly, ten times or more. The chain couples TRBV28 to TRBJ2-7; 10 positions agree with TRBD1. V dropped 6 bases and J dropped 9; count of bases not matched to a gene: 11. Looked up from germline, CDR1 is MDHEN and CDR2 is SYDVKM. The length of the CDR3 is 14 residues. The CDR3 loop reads CASSLGQGRSGQYF. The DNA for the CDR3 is TGTGCCAGCAGCCTGGGACAGGGGCGGAGTGGGCAGTACTTC.

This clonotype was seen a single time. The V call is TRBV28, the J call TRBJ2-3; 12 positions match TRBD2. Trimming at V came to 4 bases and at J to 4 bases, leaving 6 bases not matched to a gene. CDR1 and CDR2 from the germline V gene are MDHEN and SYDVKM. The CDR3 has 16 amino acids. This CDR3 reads CASSSRLAGVPDTQYF. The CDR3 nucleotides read TGTGCCAGCAGTTCCAGACTAGCGGGAGTTCCAGATACGCAGTATTTT.

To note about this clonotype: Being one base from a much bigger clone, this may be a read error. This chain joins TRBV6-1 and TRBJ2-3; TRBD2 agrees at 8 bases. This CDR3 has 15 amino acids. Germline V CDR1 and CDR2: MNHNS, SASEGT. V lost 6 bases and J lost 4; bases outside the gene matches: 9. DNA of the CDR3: TGTGCCAGCAGGGGACTGAGCGGGGGTGCAGATACGCAGTATTTT. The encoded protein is CASRGLSGGADTQYF.

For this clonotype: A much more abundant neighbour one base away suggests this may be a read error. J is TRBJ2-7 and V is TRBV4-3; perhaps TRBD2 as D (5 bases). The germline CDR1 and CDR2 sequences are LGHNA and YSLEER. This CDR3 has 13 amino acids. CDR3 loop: CASSQASSSEQHF. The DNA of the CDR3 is TGCGCCAGCAGCCAAGCTTCTAGCAGCGAGCAGCACTTC.